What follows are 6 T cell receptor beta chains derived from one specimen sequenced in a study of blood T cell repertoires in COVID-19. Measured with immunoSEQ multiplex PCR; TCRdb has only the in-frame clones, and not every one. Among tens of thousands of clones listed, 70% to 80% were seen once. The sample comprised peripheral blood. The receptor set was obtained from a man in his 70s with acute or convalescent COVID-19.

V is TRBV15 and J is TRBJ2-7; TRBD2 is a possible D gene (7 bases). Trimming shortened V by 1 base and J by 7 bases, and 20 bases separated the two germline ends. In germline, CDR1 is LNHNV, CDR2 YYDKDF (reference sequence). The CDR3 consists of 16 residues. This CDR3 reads CATSRGGGQGMEEQYF. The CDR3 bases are TGTGCCACCAGCAGAGGGGGGGGTCAGGGGATGGAAGAGCAGTACTTC.

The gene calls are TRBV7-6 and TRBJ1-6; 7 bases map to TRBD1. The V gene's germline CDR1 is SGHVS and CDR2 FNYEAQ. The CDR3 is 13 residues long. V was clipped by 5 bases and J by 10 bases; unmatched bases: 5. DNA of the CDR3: TGTGCCAGCAGCCTCGACAGGGACTCACCCCTCCACTTT. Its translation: CASSLDRDSPLHF.

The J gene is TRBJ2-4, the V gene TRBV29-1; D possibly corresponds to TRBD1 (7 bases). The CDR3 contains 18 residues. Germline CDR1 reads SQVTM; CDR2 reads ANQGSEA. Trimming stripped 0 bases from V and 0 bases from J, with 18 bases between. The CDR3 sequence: CSVEDRAGQLLAKNIQYF. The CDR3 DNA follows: TGCAGCGTTGAAGATCGGGCGGGACAGCTATTAGCCAAAAACATTCAGTACTTC.

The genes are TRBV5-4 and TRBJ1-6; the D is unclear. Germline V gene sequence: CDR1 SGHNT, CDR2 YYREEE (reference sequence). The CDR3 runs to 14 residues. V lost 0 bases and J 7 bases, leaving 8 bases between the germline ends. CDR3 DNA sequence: TGTGCCAGCAGCTTGGGGAGAGACAATTCACCCCTCCACTTT. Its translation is CASSLGRDNSPLHF.

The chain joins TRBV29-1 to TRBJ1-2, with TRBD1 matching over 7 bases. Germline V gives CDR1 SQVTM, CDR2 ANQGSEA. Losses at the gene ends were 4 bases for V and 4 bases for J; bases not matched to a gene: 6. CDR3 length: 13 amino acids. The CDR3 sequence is CSVAQGTLYGYTF. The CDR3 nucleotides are TGCAGCGTTGCACAGGGGACCCTCTATGGCTACACCTTC.

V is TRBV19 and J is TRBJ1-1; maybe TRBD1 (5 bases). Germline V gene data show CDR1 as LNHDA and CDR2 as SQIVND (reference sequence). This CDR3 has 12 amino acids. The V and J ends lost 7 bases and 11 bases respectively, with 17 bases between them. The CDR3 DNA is TGTGCCAGTATAAGCGAGCCTAAGGGGGCTTTCTTT. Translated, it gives CASISEPKGAFF.